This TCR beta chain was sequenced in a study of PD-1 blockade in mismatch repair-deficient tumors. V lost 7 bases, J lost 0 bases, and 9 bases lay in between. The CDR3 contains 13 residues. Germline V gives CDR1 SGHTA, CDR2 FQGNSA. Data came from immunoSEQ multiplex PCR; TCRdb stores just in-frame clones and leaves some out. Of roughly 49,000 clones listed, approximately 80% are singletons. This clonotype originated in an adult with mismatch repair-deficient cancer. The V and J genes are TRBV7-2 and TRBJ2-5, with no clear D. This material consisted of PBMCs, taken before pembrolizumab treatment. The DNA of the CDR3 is TGTGCCAGCACCGGTGGGTACCAAGAGACCCAGTACTTC. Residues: CASTGGYQETQYF.